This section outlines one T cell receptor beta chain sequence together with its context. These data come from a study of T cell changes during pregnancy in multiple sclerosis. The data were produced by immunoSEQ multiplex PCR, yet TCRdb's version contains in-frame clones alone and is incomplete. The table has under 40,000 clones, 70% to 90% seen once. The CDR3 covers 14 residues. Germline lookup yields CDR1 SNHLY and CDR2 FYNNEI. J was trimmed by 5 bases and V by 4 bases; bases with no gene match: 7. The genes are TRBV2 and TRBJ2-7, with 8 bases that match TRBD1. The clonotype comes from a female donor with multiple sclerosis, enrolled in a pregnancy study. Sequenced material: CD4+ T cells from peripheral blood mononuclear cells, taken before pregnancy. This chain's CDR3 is CASSGVGQGDEQYF. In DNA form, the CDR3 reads TGTGCCAGCAGTGGCGTAGGACAGGGCGACGAGCAGTACTTC.